This entry is about one T cell receptor (beta chain). This entry belongs to a study of control samples from healthy donors and cancer patients. Profiled with immunoSEQ multiplex PCR; TCRdb holds only in-frame clones, not every one. Here the sample spans roughly 90,000 clones, roughly nine tenths being singletons. Looked up from germline, CDR1 is MNHEY and CDR2 is SVGAGI. The CDR3 spans 14 residues. With 2 bases clipped from V and 7 bases from J, the junction kept 2 bases outside the gene matches. Sequences were obtained from PBMCs. The clonotype comes from a woman between 45 and 65 years old with colorectal cancer. V gene TRBV6-5 combines with J gene TRBJ1-5; 10 nucleotides line up with TRBD1. This CDR3 is CASSYGQGGQPQHF. The DNA for the CDR3 is TGTGCCAGCAGTTACGGACAGGGGGGCCAGCCCCAGCATTTT.